This is a list of T cell receptor beta chains from one sample in a study of shared clonotypes between healthy human individuals. Method: immunoSEQ multiplex PCR; TCRdb's copy keeps in-frame clones and lacks some. The sample holds about 2 million clones, about 95% seen once. Sequences were obtained from naive CD8+ T cells sorted from blood. Every receptor here comes from a man younger than 35 in good health. CDR3s include the opening cysteine and the closing phenylalanine or tryptophan. The D gene is left open where the match is weak. Size is omitted from some rows. Given values are once, few, many or a class for expanded clones.

TRBJ1-1 TRBV29-1 - once CSVEGARLWANTEAFF TGCAGCGTTGAAGGTGCTAGATTGTGGGCTAACACTGAAGCTTTCTTT
TRBJ1-5 TRBV14 - once CASSLGGSNQPQHF TGTGCCAGCAGCCTTGGGGGGAGCAATCAGCCCCAGCATTTT
TRBJ2-2 TRBV13 - - CASSLRAPWNTGELFF TGTGCCAGCAGCTTACGGGCCCCTTGGAACACCGGGGAGCTGTTTTTT
TRBJ1-5 TRBV28 - - CASSFRLGVGQPQHF TGTGCCAGCAGTTTTCGCTTAGGGGTGGGTCAGCCCCAGCATTTT
TRBJ2-2 TRBV6-5 - - CASNEVPNTGELFF TGTGCCAGCAATGAAGTCCCGAACACCGGGGAGCTGTTTTTT
TRBJ1-2 TRBV19 - few CASSIPDNYGYTF TGTGCCAGTAGTATCCCAGACAACTATGGCTACACCTTC
TRBJ2-7 TRBV5-1 TRBD2 - CASSLGTSGYEQYF TGCGCCAGCAGCTTGGGGACTAGCGGTTACGAGCAGTACTTC
TRBJ2-1 TRBV7-9 TRBD2 - CACTGGQGRPYNEQFF TGTGCCTGTACGGGGGGGCAGGGCCGCCCCTACAATGAGCAGTTCTTC
TRBJ2-1 TRBV20-1 - once CSASTGAEQFF TGCAGTGCTAGTACCGGGGCTGAGCAGTTCTTC
TRBJ2-7 TRBV5-1 TRBD2 - CASSFGLGYEQYF TGCGCCAGCAGCTTCGGACTAGGTTACGAGCAGTACTTC
TRBJ2-7 TRBV10-3 TRBD2 - CATATSGSYEQYF TGTGCCACTGCGACTAGCGGGAGTTACGAGCAGTACTTC
TRBJ1-2 TRBV5-6 TRBD1 - CASSPDRGYYGYTF TGTGCCAGCAGCCCGGACAGGGGGTACTATGGCTACACCTTC
TRBJ2-1 TRBV11-2 - - CASSLQGSYNEQFF TGTGCCAGCAGCCTACAGGGTTCCTACAATGAGCAGTTCTTC
TRBJ1-2 TRBV6-5 - once CASSYHHSNYGYTF TGTGCCAGCAGTTACCATCACAGTAACTATGGCTACACCTTC
TRBJ2-3 TRBV7-9 TRBD1 - CASSSTSTGATDTQYF TGTGCCAGCAGCTCCACGTCGACAGGGGCCACAGATACGCAGTATTTT
TRBJ2-6 TRBV4-1 - - CASSQLAGGANVLTF TGCGCCAGCAGCCAACTCGCGGGGGGGGCCAACGTCCTGACTTTC
TRBJ2-7 TRBV7-9 - once CASSLERVGYEQYF TGTGCCAGCAGCTTAGAACGGGTCGGCTACGAGCAGTACTTC
TRBJ1-6 TRBV7-9 - - CASSPFTRASPLHF TGTGCCAGCAGCCCGTTCACGCGCGCTTCACCCCTCCACTTT
TRBJ2-7 TRBV5-6 - - CASSLWQGANEQYF TGTGCCAGCAGCTTGTGGCAGGGCGCCAACGAGCAGTACTTC
TRBJ2-3 TRBV5-6 - - CASSLGSGDTQYF TGTGCCAGCAGCTTAGGATCTGGAGATACGCAGTATTTT
TRBJ2-7 TRBV6-4 - - CASSDVWGYEQYF TGTGCCAGCAGTGACGTCTGGGGCTACGAGCAGTACTTC
TRBJ2-2 TRBV5-4 - - CASSLEDGGGAYTGELFF TGTGCCAGCAGCTTGGAAGATGGCGGGGGCGCCTATACCGGGGAGCTGTTTTTT
TRBJ2-7 TRBV7-9 - - CASSLAGVLFTSYEQYF TGTGCCAGCAGCTTAGCTGGCGTGCTGTTTACCTCCTACGAGCAGTACTTC
TRBJ2-7 TRBV7-8 - - CASSLRTYYEQYF TGTGCCAGCAGCTTACGGACATACTACGAGCAGTACTTC
TRBJ2-7 TRBV15 - - CATSRDRGHEQYF TGTGCCACCAGCAGAGATCGGGGGCACGAGCAGTACTTC
TRBJ1-2 TRBV6-6 - - CASSSGPSYGYTF TGTGCCAGCAGTTCCGGGCCTAGCTATGGCTACACCTTC
TRBJ2-7 TRBV4-3 - once CASSQDRSSGYEQYF TGCGCCAGCAGCCAAGATAGGTCGTCCGGCTACGAGCAGTACTTC
TRBJ2-7 TRBV27 - once CASSPRAGSPYEQYF TGTGCCAGCAGTCCCCGGGCAGGGTCACCTTACGAGCAGTACTTC
TRBJ1-6 TRBV6-6 - - CASSYSTEANSPLHF TGTGCCAGCAGTTACTCGACAGAGGCTAATTCACCCCTCCACTTT
TRBJ2-7 TRBV7-2 - - CASSLEGTPGEQYF TGTGCCAGCAGCCTGGAGGGCACGCCGGGGGAGCAGTACTTC
TRBJ2-7 TRBV27 TRBD2 - CASSYGPSGGEQYF TGTGCCAGCAGTTACGGTCCTAGCGGAGGCGAGCAGTACTTC
TRBJ2-2 TRBV18 TRBD2 once CASQSERDYRELFF TGTGCCAGTCAATCTGAGCGGGATTACAGGGAGCTGTTTTTT
TRBJ2-7 TRBV6-5 TRBD1 - CASWALKQGDYEQYF TGTGCCAGCTGGGCCCTGAAACAGGGGGACTACGAGCAGTACTTC
TRBJ1-3 TRBV23-1 - once CASSQSKGRAGNTIYF TGCGCCAGCAGTCAATCGAAGGGTAGGGCTGGAAACACCATATATTTT
TRBJ2-3 TRBV28 - once CASSFSSRYTDTQYF TGTGCCAGCAGTTTTTCCTCCCGCTACACAGATACGCAGTATTTT
TRBJ2-5 TRBV9 TRBD1 - CASSASGTARETQYF TGTGCCAGCAGCGCCTCCGGGACAGCTAGGGAGACCCAGTACTTC
TRBJ1-2 TRBV6-5 - few CASSPDLANYGYTF TGTGCCAGCAGTCCCGACTTAGCTAACTATGGCTACACCTTC
TRBJ2-6 TRBV28 TRBD1 - CASSSSEVGTVLSGANVLTF TGTGCCAGCAGCTCCTCGGAGGTCGGGACAGTCCTCTCTGGGGCCAACGTCCTGACTTTC
TRBJ1-5 TRBV4-1 - - CASSQVAGDNQPQHF TGCGCCAGCAGCCAAGTAGCCGGAGATAATCAGCCCCAGCATTTT
TRBJ1-1 TRBV5-1 TRBD1 - CASSLGTGFTEAFF TGCGCCAGCAGCTTGGGGACAGGGTTCACTGAAGCTTTCTTT
TRBJ2-5 TRBV6-5 TRBD2 - CASSPLLAGGTQYF TGTGCCAGCAGTCCCCTACTGGCGGGGGGGACCCAGTACTTC
TRBJ1-1 TRBV7-9 TRBD1 - CASSYSTGGNDTEAFF TGTGCCAGCAGCTACTCGACAGGGGGGAATGACACTGAAGCTTTCTTT
TRBJ2-7 TRBV27 - few CASSPRIQDEQYF TGTGCCAGCAGTCCGCGGATACAGGATGAACAGTACTTC
TRBJ1-4 TRBV4-1 - - CASSRQSTNEKLFF TGCGCCAGCAGCCGACAGTCAACTAATGAAAAACTGTTTTTT
TRBJ1-1 TRBV4-2 TRBD1 - CASSRTGGPPNTEAFF TGTGCCAGCAGCCGAACAGGGGGCCCCCCTAACACTGAAGCTTTCTTT
TRBJ1-2 TRBV21-1 - - CASSKSWETNYGYTF TGTGCCAGCAGCAAAAGTTGGGAGACTAACTATGGCTACACCTTC
TRBJ2-7 TRBV28 - once CASSSPGLNYEQYF TGTGCCAGCAGTTCACCGGGACTGAACTACGAGCAGTACTTC
TRBJ2-2 TRBV15 - - CATSSLGVGGTGELFF TGTGCCACCAGCTCCCTGGGCGTGGGTGGCACCGGGGAGCTGTTTTTT
TRBJ2-3 TRBV7-2 - - CASSLRGGSTDTQYF TGTGCCAGCAGCTTACGTGGCGGAAGCACAGATACGCAGTATTTT
TRBJ2-1 TRBV30 - - CAWSSEANEQFF TGTGCCTGGAGTTCAGAGGCCAATGAGCAGTTCTTC